A single sample is the source of the 16 T cell receptor beta chains below, sequenced in a study of cytomegalovirus exposure and HLA in healthy donors. The primer mix had 60 Vbeta and 13 Jbeta primers. Sequencing used immunoSEQ multiplex PCR; TCRdb keeps in-frame clones, though not all of them. The table shows 150,000 to 180,000 clones, with about 84% occurring only once. The sequenced material came from PBMCs. These receptors were obtained from a woman in her forties in good health and CMV-seropositive.

The CDR3 loop is CASSQNTEAFF. CDR3 DNA: TGTGCCAGCAGCCAGAACACTGAAGCTTTCTTT. The rearrangement joins TRBV2 to TRBJ1-1; no clear D gene. Germline V CDR1 and CDR2: SNHLY, FYNNEI. This CDR3 is 11 amino acids long. V was cut by 6 bases and J by 1 base, with 3 bases left in between.

This sequence joins TRBV2 and TRBJ1-2; 8 bases match TRBD1. V was pared by 1 base and J by 4 bases, with 5 bases of the junction left unmatched. CDR3 length equals 15 residues. Germline CDR1 is SNHLY and CDR2 is FYNNEI. In DNA, the CDR3 is TGTGCCAGCAGTGAAGGGACAGGGAGGCTCTATGGCTACACCTTC. This encodes CASSEGTGRLYGYTF.

V is TRBV9 and J is TRBJ1-3; no definite D call. Per the germline V gene, CDR1 is SGDLS and CDR2 is YYNGEE. Trimming cost V 4 bases and J 4 bases, with 9 bases left between them. The CDR3 is 13 residues long. The DNA for the CDR3 is TGTGCCAGCAGCTACCCGGGGGGAAACACCATATATTTT. This translates into CASSYPGGNTIYF.

The chain joins TRBV19 to TRBJ2-1; 8 nucleotides agree with TRBD1. The CDR3 length is 14 residues. Germline-derived CDR1 and CDR2 are LNHDA and SQIVND (reference sequence). With 3 bases clipped from V and 12 bases from J, the junction kept 10 bases outside the gene matches. Here the CDR3 DNA reads TGTGCCAGTAGTATTGGGGACAGGTTGGGGTCGCAGTTCTTC. This gives the protein CASSIGDRLGSQFF.

The chain carries TRBV5-1 and TRBJ2-7, with a weak D call TRBD1 (6 bases). The CDR3 covers 15 residues. In germline, CDR1 is SGHRS, CDR2 YFSETQ. The V gene lost 1 base and the J gene lost 1 base, with 12 bases spanning the gap. DNA of the CDR3: TGCGCCAGCAGCTTGATTCCTGGGACATCCTACGAGCAGTACTTC. Translated, it gives CASSLIPGTSYEQYF.

The chain recombines TRBV30 with TRBJ2-3; TRBD2 agrees at 11 bases. Germline trimming cut 5 bases from V and 0 bases from J; bases unmatched to any gene: 7. Looked up from germline, CDR1 is GTSNPN and CDR2 is SVGIG (reference sequence). CDR3 length equals 16 residues. The CDR3 DNA follows: TGTGCCTGGGGGTCTGGGACTAGCGGAAGCACAGATACGCAGTATTTT. It encodes CAWGSGTSGSTDTQYF.

This chain connects TRBV11-3 to TRBJ1-1; TRBD1 matches 8 bases. The CDR3 length is 17 residues. V lost 4 bases, J lost 5 bases, and 15 bases stayed unmatched. Germline V gives CDR1 SGHNT, CDR2 YENEEA. The CDR3 sequence: CASSSRQGQVISTEAFF. CDR3 coding DNA: TGTGCCAGCAGCTCGAGACAGGGACAGGTGATTAGTACTGAAGCTTTCTTT.

CDR3 residues: CASSPGTASYNEQFF. CDR3 in DNA: TGTGCCAGCAGTCCAGGGACAGCTTCCTACAATGAGCAGTTCTTC. The chain has TRBV28 and TRBJ2-1; TRBD1 matches 7 bases. The junction had 5 bases not matched to a gene; V was cut back by 5 bases and J by 1 base. In germline, CDR1 is MDHEN, CDR2 SYDVKM. The CDR3 consists of 15 residues.

This chain joins TRBV7-8 and TRBJ2-6, with 10 bases identical to TRBD2. Germline V gene data show CDR1 as SGHVS and CDR2 as FQNEAQ. The CDR3 sequence is 18 residues long. V was clipped by 1 base and J by 1 base; unmatched bases: 4. The CDR3 region has the DNA TGTGCCAGCAGCTTAGTGCTAGCGGGAGCTTCTGGGGCCAACGTCCTGACTTTC. Protein sequence: CASSLVLAGASGANVLTF.

The gene calls are TRBV6-1 and TRBJ1-1; a weak D match, TRBD1 (5 bases). Trimming removed 1 base at V and 5 bases at J, with 26 bases between. CDR3 length: 19 residues. CDR1 is MNHNS and CDR2 is SASEGT in the germline V gene. The CDR3 nucleotides are TGTGCCAGCAGTGAAGGCCGGCCGGGGGGACGGTTGACGGAGACTGAAGCTTTCTTT. Its protein product is CASSEGRPGGRLTETEAFF.

This clone was counted between two and nine times. The rearrangement links TRBV6-5 to TRBJ2-1, with TRBD2 identical over 8 bases. The length of the CDR3 is 16 residues. Per the germline V gene, CDR1 is MNHEY and CDR2 is SVGAGI. V dropped 0 bases and J dropped 6; count of bases not matched to a gene: 7. CDR3 protein: CASSYSSGNLVNEQFF. DNA of the CDR3: TGTGCCAGCAGTTACTCTAGCGGGAACCTCGTCAATGAGCAGTTCTTC.

The genes are TRBV6-7 and TRBJ2-1, with a possible D match to TRBD2 (6 bases). TRBV6-7 is an open reading frame whose function is uncertain. V lost 0 bases and J 2 bases, leaving 20 bases between the germline ends. This CDR3 has 19 residues. CDR3 nucleotide sequence: TGTGCCAGCAGTTACTCGAAAGGGCCGCGGGACCATCCCTACAATGAGCAGTTCTTC. This sequence encodes CASSYSKGPRDHPYNEQFF.

The chain couples TRBV16 to TRBJ2-7, with a tentative D call TRBD1 (5 bases). The CDR3 has 12 residues. V gave up 2 bases and J gave up 7 bases, with 9 bases separating them. CDR1 and CDR2 from the germline V gene are KGHSY and FQNENV. The CDR3 loop is CASSQDSREQYF. The CDR3 nucleotides are TGTGCCAGCAGCCAAGACAGCCGAGAGCAGTACTTC.

V is TRBV2 and J is TRBJ2-3; 12 bases map to TRBD2. Germline V CDR1 and CDR2: SNHLY, FYNNEI. The CDR3 runs to 13 residues. J was trimmed by 3 bases and V by 8 bases; bases with no gene match: 0. The CDR3 here is CASGTSGTDTQYF. CDR3 DNA: TGTGCCAGCGGGACTAGCGGGACAGATACGCAGTATTTT.

The J gene is TRBJ2-1, the V gene TRBV28, with 9 positions matching TRBD2. Trimming removed 1 base from V and 3 bases from J; junction bases left unmatched: 4. In germline, CDR1 is MDHEN, CDR2 SYDVKM. The CDR3 spans 16 residues. CDR3 DNA sequence: TGTGCCAGCAGTTTATATGGTAGCGGGAGCTACAATGAGCAGTTCTTC. Its protein is CASSLYGSGSYNEQFF.

The gene calls are TRBV9 and TRBJ1-3; D is perhaps TRBD1 (5 bases). Trimming stripped 3 bases from V and 3 bases from J, with 16 bases between. Germline V CDR1 and CDR2: SGDLS, YYNGEE. The CDR3 consists of 16 residues. The chain's CDR3 is CASSGSTGSRGNTIYF. CDR3 sequence (DNA): TGTGCCAGCAGCGGTAGCACAGGTTCTCGTGGAAACACCATATATTTT.